The sequence of this T cell receptor (beta chain) was determined in a study of blood T cell repertoires in COVID-19. Study-level background: The analysed material was cDNA or gDNA that came from T cells, B-cell-depleted T cells, or PBMCs.

In the original processing: Reference gene primer amplification yielded estimated nucleated cell counts. This table comes from immunoSEQ multiplex PCR, and its TCRdb copy is limited to in-frame clones, with some not included. V and J calls plus clone size are reproduced from that table; the DNA served to infer D and trimming. Here the sample spans approximately 210,000 clones, approximately 90% being singletons. The trim removed 5 bases at V and 3 bases at J, leaving 4 bases unmatched. Germline V gene lookup returns CDR1 LNHDA and CDR2 SQIVND (reference sequence). The CDR3 has 15 amino acids. This chain connects TRBV19 to TRBJ2-6, with 7 positions matching TRBD2. Sequencing input: peripheral blood. This TCR derives from a human donor in a cohort sampled during active COVID-19. The CDR3 nucleotides read TGTGCCAGTAGTCCCGGGGGGAGTGGGGCCAACGTCCTGACTTTC. It encodes CASSPGGSGANVLTF.